The source of this T cell receptor (beta chain) is a study of radiation and T cells in renal cell carcinoma. Turning to the study itself: Nephrectomy followed 15 Gy stereotactic body radiation by 4 weeks.

This clone was recorded a few times. Its antigen is unknown. Study outcomes and limitations: Pretreatment tumor biopsies were lacking, so baseline clonotypes are unknown. From baseline, blood top tumor clonotypes peaked at 2 weeks post-radiation.

The assay was immunoSEQ multiplex PCR, and TCRdb's table has in-frame clones only and misses some. Among 94,000 or so clones listed, 70% to 85% were seen once. Time point given: baseline pretreatment blood. Treatment reported: 15 Gy SBRT to primary tumor, nephrectomy 4 weeks later. Blood was sampled at baseline, 2 weeks and 4 weeks after SBRT. This receptor was identified in a man aged 55 to 70 with renal cell carcinoma. The sample here was blood, taken from a patient whose treatment included radiotherapy and nephrectomy.

The CDR3 here is CASSPPLAGSPYEQYF. The CDR3 DNA follows: TGTGCCAGCTCACCTCCCCTAGCGGGATCCCCCTACGAGCAGTACTTC. V gene TRBV18 combines with J gene TRBJ2-7; 9 nucleotides line up with TRBD2. The CDR3 extends over 16 amino acids. Unmatched junction bases numbered 8, after V lost 3 bases and J lost 2 bases. CDR1 KGHSH and CDR2 LQKENI come from the germline V gene.